What follows are 9 T cell receptor beta chains derived from one specimen sequenced in a study of blood T cells in healthy people across ages. For the second PCR, which ran for 7 to 11 cycles, a sample-barcoded 5' primer and a J-beta primer mix were used. Via MiXCR, TCRdb re-called the 5' RACE reads, giving one row per CDR3 protein. The table includes 600,000 or so distinct CDR3 sequences, about 28% detected once. Sequencing was carried out using blood. Every receptor here comes from a woman older than 75 in good health.

The chain has TRBV4-3 and TRBJ1-2; D perhaps matches TRBD1 (6 bases). This CDR3 comprises 17 residues. CDR1 and CDR2 from the germline V gene are LGHNA and YSLEER. Trimming left V 1 base short and J 4 bases short, with 19 bases between. CDR3: CASSQGPSAGAGYGYTF. The CDR3 DNA reads as TGCGCCAGCAGCCAAGGCCCTTCAGCAGGGGCAGGCTATGGCTACACCTTC.

As for this clonotype: A junction end diverges from the germline sequence, so it may reflect a read error. The chain is built from TRBV7-2 and TRBJ1-4; a weak D match, TRBD1 (5 bases). CDR1 is SGHTA and CDR2 is FQGNSA in the germline V gene. This CDR3 is 13 amino acids long. In DNA form, the CDR3 reads TGTGCCGGCAGCCGGGGGTCTGGGGAAAAACTGTTTTTT. Translating gives CAGSRGSGEKLFF.

This clonotype has ten or more counts. This chain joins TRBV5-4 and TRBJ2-7; 12 positions agree with TRBD2. The CDR3 consists of 16 residues. After removal of 0 bases from V and 3 bases from J, the junction contained 4 bases not matched to a gene. Germline V gives CDR1 SGHNT, CDR2 YYREEE (reference sequence). This CDR3 is CASSLGLAGAGYEQYF. The CDR3 DNA follows: TGTGCCAGCAGCTTGGGACTAGCGGGGGCTGGCTACGAGCAGTACTTC.

Details on this clonotype: Mismatch with germline at one junction end may stem from a read error. V and J are TRBV27 and TRBJ1-6; 7 bases map to TRBD1. Germline lookup yields CDR1 MNHEY and CDR2 SMNVEV (reference sequence). The CDR3 has 14 amino acids. CDR3 amino acids: CASKWDRNNSPPHF. The CDR3 region has the DNA TGTGCCAGCAAATGGGACAGAAATAATTCACCCCCCCACTTT.

Details on this clonotype: One junction end does not reproduce the germline sequence, and a read error may be involved. The chain uses TRBV12-3 or TRBV12-4 and TRBJ2-3; TRBD2 matches 15 bases. CDR3 size: 17 residues. The CDR3 is CASSPGLAGGNADTQYF. The CDR3 bases are TGTGCCAGCAGTCCCGGACTAGCGGGGGGGAACGCAGATACGCAGTATTTC.

This clonotype was found many times. The chain carries TRBV29-1 and TRBJ1-5; 9 bases match TRBD1. The CDR3 contains 14 residues. Germline lookup yields CDR1 SQVTM and CDR2 ANQGSEA. V shed 4 bases, J shed 1 base, and the junction held 2 bases outside the gene matches. The CDR3 DNA follows: TGCAGCGTTGGCGGACAGGGGAGCAATCAGCCCCAGCATTTT. As protein: CSVGGQGSNQPQHF.

This clonotype was observed a few times. The chain joins TRBV7-2 to TRBJ1-5; no clear D. Trimming pared 1 base from V and 6 bases from J, leaving 10 bases between. Germline V gene sequence: CDR1 SGHTA, CDR2 FQGNSA. This CDR3 spans 14 amino acids. The CDR3 is CASSLGAGGQPQHF. CDR3 bases: TGTGCCAGCAGCTTAGGGGCAGGAGGTCAGCCCCAGCATTTT.

This clonotype was detected only a few times. This may arise from a read error, as a much more abundant clone is one base away. The V gene is TRBV9, the J gene TRBJ2-2; the D is unclear. The CDR3 is 13 amino acids. Germline V gives CDR1 SGDLS, CDR2 YYNGEE. DNA for the CDR3: TGTACCAGCAGCCCCCTCGGTGCCGGGGAGCTGTTTTTT. It encodes CTSSPLGAGELFF.

This clonotype occurred many times. J is TRBJ1-1 and V is TRBV10-3; D is undetermined. The CDR3 loop spans 15 amino acids. CDR1 ENHRY and CDR2 SYGVKD come from the germline V gene. Deletions cut 3 bases from V and 1 base from J, with 12 bases between. The CDR3 region is CAISELGVENTEAFF. In DNA form, the CDR3 reads TGTGCCATCAGTGAATTGGGCGTGGAGAACACTGAAGCTTTCTTT.